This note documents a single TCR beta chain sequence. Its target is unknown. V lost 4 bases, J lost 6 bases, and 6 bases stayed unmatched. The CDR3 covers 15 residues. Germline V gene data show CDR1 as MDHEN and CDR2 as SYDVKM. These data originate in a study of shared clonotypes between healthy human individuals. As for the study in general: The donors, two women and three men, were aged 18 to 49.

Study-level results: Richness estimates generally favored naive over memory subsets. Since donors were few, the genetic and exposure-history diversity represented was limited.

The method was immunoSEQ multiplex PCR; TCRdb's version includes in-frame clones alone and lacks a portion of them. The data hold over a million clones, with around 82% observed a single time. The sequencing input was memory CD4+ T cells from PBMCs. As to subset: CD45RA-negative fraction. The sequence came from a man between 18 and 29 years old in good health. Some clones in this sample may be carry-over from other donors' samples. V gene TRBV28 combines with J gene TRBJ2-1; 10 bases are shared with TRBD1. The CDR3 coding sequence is TGTGCCAGCAGTTCCCCGGGACAGGGGACCAATGAGCAGTTCTTC. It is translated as CASSSPGQGTNEQFF.